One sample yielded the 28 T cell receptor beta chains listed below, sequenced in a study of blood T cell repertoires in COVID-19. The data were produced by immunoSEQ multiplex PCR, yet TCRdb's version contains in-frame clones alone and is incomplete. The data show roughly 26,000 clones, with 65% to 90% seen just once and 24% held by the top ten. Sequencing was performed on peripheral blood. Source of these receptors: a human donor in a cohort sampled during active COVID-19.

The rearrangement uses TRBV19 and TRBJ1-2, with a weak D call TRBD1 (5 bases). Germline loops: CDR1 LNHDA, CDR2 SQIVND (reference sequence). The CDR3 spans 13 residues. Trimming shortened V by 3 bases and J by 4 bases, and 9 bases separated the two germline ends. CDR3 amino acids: CASSMGGPYGYTF. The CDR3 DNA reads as TGTGCCAGTAGTATGGGGGGTCCCTATGGCTACACCTTC.

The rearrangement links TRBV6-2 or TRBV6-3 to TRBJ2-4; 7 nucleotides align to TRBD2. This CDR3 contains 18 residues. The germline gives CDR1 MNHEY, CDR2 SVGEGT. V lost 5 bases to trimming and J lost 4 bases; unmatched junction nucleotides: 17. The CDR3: CASSPIGGRPSGKNIQYF. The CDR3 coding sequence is TGTGCCAGCAGTCCAATCGGGGGGAGACCTAGCGGAAAAAACATTCAGTACTTC.

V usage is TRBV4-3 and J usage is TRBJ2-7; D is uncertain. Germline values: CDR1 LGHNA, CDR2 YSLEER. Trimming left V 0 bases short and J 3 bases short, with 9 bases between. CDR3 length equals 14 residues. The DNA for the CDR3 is TGCGCCAGCAGCCAAGAGACTTATAACTACGAGCAGTACTTC. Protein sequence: CASSQETYNYEQYF.

The CDR3 loop reads CASSPYGQGALNEAKNIQYF. CDR3 in DNA: TGTGCCAGCTCACCATACGGACAGGGGGCGCTCAATGAAGCCAAAAACATTCAGTACTTC. This sequence joins TRBV18 and TRBJ2-4, with TRBD1 identical over 11 bases. Germline lookup yields CDR1 KGHSH and CDR2 LQKENI. CDR3 length equals 20 residues. The J segment lost 0 bases and the V segment lost 2 bases, leaving 12 bases of the junction unmatched.

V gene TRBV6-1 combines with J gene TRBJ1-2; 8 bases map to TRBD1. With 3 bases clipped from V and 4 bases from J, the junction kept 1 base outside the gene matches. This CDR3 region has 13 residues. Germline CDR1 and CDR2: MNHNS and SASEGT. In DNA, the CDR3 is TGTGCCAGCAGTGACAGGGGGCTCTATGGCTACACCTTC. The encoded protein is CASSDRGLYGYTF.

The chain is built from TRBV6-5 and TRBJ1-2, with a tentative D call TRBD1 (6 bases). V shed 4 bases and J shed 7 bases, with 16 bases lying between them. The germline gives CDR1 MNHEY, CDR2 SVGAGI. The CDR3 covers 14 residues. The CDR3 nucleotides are TGTGCCAGCAGTTCGGCAGGGGAATATTCTGGCTACACCTTC. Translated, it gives CASSSAGEYSGYTF.

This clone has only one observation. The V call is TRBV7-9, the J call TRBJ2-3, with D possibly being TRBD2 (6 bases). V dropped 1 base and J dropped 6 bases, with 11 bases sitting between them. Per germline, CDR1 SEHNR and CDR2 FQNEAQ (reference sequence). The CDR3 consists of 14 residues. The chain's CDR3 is CASSLEGLGDTQYF. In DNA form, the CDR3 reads TGTGCCAGCAGCTTAGAGGGACTCGGGGATACGCAGTATTTT.

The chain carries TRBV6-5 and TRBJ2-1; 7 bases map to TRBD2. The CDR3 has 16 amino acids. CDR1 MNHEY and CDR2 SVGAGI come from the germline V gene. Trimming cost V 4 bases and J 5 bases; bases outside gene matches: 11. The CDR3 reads CASSSPLVSGDNEQFF. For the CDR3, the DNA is TGTGCCAGCAGTTCACCGTTGGTCAGCGGGGACAATGAGCAGTTCTTC.

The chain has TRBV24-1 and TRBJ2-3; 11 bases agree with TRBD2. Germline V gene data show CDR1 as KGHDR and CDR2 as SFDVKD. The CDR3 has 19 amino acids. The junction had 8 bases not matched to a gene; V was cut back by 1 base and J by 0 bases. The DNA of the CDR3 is TGTGCCACCAGTGATTTCCGGGGGACTAGCGGACCTAGCACAGATACGCAGTATTTT. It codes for CATSDFRGTSGPSTDTQYF.

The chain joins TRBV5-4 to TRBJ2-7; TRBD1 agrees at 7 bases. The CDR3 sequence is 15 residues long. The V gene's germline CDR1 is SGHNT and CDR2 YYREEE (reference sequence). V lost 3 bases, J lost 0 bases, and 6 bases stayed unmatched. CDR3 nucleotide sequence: TGTGCCAGCAGCTATGGGACAGTGAGCTCCTACGAGCAGTACTTC. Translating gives CASSYGTVSSYEQYF.

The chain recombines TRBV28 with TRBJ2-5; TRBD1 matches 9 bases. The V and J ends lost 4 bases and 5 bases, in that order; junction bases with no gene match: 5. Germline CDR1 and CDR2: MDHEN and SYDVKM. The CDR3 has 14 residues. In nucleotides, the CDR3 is TGTGCCAGCAGTTCCCGGGACAGGGAGGAGACCCAGTACTTC. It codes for CASSSRDREETQYF.

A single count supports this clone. CDR3 DNA: TGTGCCAGCAGTTTGGGGGGCGGGGAGCTGTTTTTT. It codes for CASSLGGGELFF. J is TRBJ2-2 and V is TRBV12-3 or TRBV12-4; tentatively, D is TRBD2 (6 bases). With 3 bases removed from V and 7 bases from J, the gap between germline ends came to 6 bases. This CDR3 contains 12 residues.

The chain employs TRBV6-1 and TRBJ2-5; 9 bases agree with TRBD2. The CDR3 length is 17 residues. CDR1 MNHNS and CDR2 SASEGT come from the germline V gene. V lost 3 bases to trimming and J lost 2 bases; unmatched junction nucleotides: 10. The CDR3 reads CASSEPGLATSQETQYF. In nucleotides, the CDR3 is TGTGCCAGCAGTGAGCCGGGACTAGCAACCTCTCAAGAGACCCAGTACTTC.

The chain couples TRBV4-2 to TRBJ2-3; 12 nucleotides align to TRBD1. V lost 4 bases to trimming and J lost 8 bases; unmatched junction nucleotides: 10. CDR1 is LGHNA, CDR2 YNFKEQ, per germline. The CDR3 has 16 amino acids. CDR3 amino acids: CASSLHGGQGASTQYF. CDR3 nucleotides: TGTGCCAGCAGCCTCCATGGGGGACAGGGGGCGAGTACGCAGTATTTT.

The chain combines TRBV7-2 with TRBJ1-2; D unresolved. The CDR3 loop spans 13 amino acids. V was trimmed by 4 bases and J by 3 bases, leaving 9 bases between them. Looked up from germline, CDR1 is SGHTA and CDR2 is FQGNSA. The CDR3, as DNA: TGTGCCAGCAGCTCCCCCGCGGACTATGGCTACACCTTC. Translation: CASSSPADYGYTF.

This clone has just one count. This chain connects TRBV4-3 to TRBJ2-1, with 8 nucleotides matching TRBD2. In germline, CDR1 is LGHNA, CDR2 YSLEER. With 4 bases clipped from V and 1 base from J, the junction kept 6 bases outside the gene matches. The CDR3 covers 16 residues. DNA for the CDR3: TGCGCCAGCAGCCGATCGAGCGGGAGTTCCTACAATGAGCAGTTCTTC. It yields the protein CASSRSSGSSYNEQFF.

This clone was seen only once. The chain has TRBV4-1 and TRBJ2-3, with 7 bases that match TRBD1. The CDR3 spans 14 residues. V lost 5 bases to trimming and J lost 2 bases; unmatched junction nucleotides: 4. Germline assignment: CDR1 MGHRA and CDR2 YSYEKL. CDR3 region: CASSYGTVTDTQYF. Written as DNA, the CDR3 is TGCGCCAGCAGCTACGGGACAGTCACAGATACGCAGTATTTT.

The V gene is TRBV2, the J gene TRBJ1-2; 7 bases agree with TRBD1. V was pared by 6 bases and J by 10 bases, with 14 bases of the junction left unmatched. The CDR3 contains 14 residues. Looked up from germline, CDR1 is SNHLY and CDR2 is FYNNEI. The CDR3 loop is CASSATGTDYPYTF. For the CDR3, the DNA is TGTGCCAGCAGCGCAACCGGGACAGACTACCCCTACACCTTC.

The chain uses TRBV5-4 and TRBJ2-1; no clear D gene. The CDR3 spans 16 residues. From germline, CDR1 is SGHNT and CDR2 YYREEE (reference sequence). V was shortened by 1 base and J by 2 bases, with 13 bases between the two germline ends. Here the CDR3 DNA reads TGTGCCAGCAGCTTGACCGGGTCGGGTGCCTACAATGAGCAGTTCTTC. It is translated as CASSLTGSGAYNEQFF.

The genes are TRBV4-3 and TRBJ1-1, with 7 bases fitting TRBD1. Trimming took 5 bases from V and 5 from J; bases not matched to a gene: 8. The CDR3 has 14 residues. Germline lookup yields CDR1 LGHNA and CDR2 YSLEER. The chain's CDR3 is CASSRGRVGTEAFF. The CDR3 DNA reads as TGCGCCAGCAGCAGGGGGCGGGTCGGGACTGAAGCTTTCTTT.

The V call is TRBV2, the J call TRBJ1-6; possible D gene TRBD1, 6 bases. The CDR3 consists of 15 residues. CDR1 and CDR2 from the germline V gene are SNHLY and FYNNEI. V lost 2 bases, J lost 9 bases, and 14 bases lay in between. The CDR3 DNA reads TGTGCCAGCAGTGAAAGGGGGGGGAGAGGTTCACCCCTCCACTTT. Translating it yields CASSERGGRGSPLHF.

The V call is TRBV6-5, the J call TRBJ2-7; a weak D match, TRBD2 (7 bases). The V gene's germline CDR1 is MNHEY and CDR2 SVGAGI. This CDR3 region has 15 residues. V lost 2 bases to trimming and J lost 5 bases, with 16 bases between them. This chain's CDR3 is CASSYIAGAIHEQYF. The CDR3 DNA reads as TGTGCCAGCAGTTACATTGCGGGGGCCATCCACGAGCAGTACTTC.

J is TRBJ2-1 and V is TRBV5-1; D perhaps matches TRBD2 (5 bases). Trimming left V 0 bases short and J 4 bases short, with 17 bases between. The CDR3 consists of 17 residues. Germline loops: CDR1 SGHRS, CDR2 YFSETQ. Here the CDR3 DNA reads TGCGCCAGCAGCTTGGCCTACGGGGTCATTAAGTACAATGAGCAGTTCTTC. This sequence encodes CASSLAYGVIKYNEQFF.

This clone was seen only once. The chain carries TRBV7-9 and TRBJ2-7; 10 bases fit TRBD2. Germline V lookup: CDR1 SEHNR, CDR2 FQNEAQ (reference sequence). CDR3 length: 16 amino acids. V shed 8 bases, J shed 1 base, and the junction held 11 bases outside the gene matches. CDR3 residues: CASRGLAGDRSYEQYF. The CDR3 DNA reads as TGTGCCAGCCGGGGGCTAGCGGGGGATCGGTCCTACGAGCAGTACTTC.

The CDR3 is CASSLLLGGEETQYF. In DNA, the CDR3 is TGTGCCAGCAGCTTGCTGCTTGGGGGCGAAGAGACCCAGTACTTC. The gene calls are TRBV5-8 and TRBJ2-5; possibly TRBD1 for D (6 bases). The CDR3 runs to 15 residues. Germline CDR1 SGHTS, CDR2 YDEGEE. The germline V and J ends were trimmed by 1 base and 3 bases, with 13 bases remaining between them.

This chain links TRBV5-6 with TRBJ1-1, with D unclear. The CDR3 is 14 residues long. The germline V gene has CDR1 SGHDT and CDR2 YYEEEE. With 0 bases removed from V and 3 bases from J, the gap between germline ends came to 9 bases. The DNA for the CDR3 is TGTGCCAGCAGCTTGGGGATCCGGGACACTGAAGCTTTCTTT. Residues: CASSLGIRDTEAFF.

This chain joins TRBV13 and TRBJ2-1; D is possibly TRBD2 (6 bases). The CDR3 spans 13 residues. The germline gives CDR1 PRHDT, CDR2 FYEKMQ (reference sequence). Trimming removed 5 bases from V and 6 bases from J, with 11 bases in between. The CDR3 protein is CASSPMGGNEQFF. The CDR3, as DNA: TGTGCCAGCAGCCCCATGGGAGGCAATGAGCAGTTCTTC.

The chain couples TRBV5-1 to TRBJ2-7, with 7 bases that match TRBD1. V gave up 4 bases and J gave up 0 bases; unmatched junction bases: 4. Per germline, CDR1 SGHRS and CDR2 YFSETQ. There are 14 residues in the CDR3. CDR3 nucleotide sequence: TGCGCCAGCAGCGAGGGACAGATCTCCTACGAGCAGTACTTC. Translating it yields CASSEGQISYEQYF.